The 22 T cell receptor beta chains reported below all come from one sample, sequenced in a study of blood T cell repertoires in COVID-19. Using immunoSEQ multiplex PCR, the repertoire was profiled, and TCRdb retains in-frame clones only, with some absent. The sample holds some 90,000 clones; 80% to 90% are singletons and the top ten take roughly 2.5%. The sample taken for sequencing was peripheral blood. These receptors originate from a man aged 50-60 years with COVID-19, enrolled during active disease.

The chain is built from TRBV2 and TRBJ1-2, with TRBD1 matching over 9 bases. The CDR3 loop spans 14 amino acids. The V gene's germline CDR1 is SNHLY and CDR2 FYNNEI. The ends lost 7 bases at V and 3 bases at J; junction bases unmatched: 6. The DNA of the CDR3 is TGTGCCAGCACCCAGGACAGGGGTTACTATGGCTACACCTTC. It encodes CASTQDRGYYGYTF.

The rearrangement joins TRBV9 to TRBJ2-2; tentatively, D is TRBD1 (6 bases). The CDR3 runs to 14 residues. CDR1 SGDLS and CDR2 YYNGEE come from the germline V gene. The V end lost 1 base, the J end lost 4 bases, and 8 bases lay between the germline ends. In DNA, the CDR3 is TGTGCCAGCAGCGTATCAGGGGCCACCGGGGAGCTGTTTTTT. This translates into CASSVSGATGELFF.

This chain joins TRBV7-9 and TRBJ1-2, with D perhaps TRBD1 (6 bases). Germline lookup yields CDR1 SEHNR and CDR2 FQNEAQ (reference sequence). The CDR3 covers 17 residues. V was trimmed by 2 bases and J by 0 bases, leaving 16 bases between them. This CDR3 is CASSLSLVDRTNYGYTF. CDR3 DNA sequence: TGTGCCAGCAGCTTAAGTCTAGTAGACAGGACTAACTATGGCTACACCTTC.

This sequence joins TRBV11-3 and TRBJ2-5; 8 bases line up with TRBD2. Germline V gene data show CDR1 as SGHNT and CDR2 as YENEEA. The CDR3 extends over 14 amino acids. V gave up 3 bases and J gave up 5 bases; unmatched junction bases: 5. CDR3 sequence reads: CASSFREGDETQYF. In nucleotides, the CDR3 is TGTGCCAGCAGCTTCCGGGAGGGCGACGAGACCCAGTACTTC.

The chain employs TRBV18 and TRBJ2-7, with TRBD1 identical over 10 bases. Unmatched junction bases numbered 10, after V lost 3 bases and J lost 5 bases. The CDR3 totals 16 residues. Germline CDR1 is KGHSH and CDR2 is LQKENI. For the CDR3, the DNA is TGTGCCAGCTCACCGGACCCGGGACAGGGGAAAAACGAGCAGTACTTC. Translating it yields CASSPDPGQGKNEQYF.

This chain links TRBV6-6 with TRBJ2-2, with D possibly being TRBD1 (6 bases). V lost 6 bases to trimming and J lost 1 base, with 12 bases between them. The CDR3 totals 15 residues. CDR1 and CDR2 from the germline V gene are MNHNY and SVGAGI (reference sequence). The CDR3 spells CASSPQTGNTGELFF. In nucleotides, the CDR3 is TGTGCCAGCAGCCCTCAGACAGGGAACACCGGGGAGCTGTTTTTT.

This clone came up once. V usage is TRBV18 and J usage is TRBJ1-5; 8 positions agree with TRBD1. Germline CDR1 reads KGHSH; CDR2 reads LQKENI. This CDR3 is 14 amino acids long. The V segment lost 6 bases and the J segment 3 bases; nucleotides outside the gene matches: 4. CDR3 in DNA: TGTGCCAGCTCCGAGGACAGGGTCAATCAGCCCCAGCATTTT. It codes for CASSEDRVNQPQHF.

The chain has TRBV7-2 and TRBJ2-3; TRBD2 matches at 10 bases. Germline V lookup: CDR1 SGHTA, CDR2 FQGNSA. V shed 4 bases and J 5 bases; nucleotides not matched to a gene: 9. CDR3 length: 16 amino acids. This CDR3 reads CASSSTAGGLEDTQYF. CDR3 bases: TGTGCCAGCAGCTCTACAGCGGGGGGGCTGGAAGATACGCAGTATTTT.

The chain is built from TRBV10-3 and TRBJ1-2; D gene ambiguous. The CDR3 length is 13 residues. The germline CDR1 and CDR2 sequences are ENHRY and SYGVKD. Trimming cost V 3 bases and J 8 bases, with 13 bases left between them. CDR3: CAISDTGSLGYTF. CDR3 nucleotides: TGTGCCATCAGTGATACCGGGAGTTTAGGCTACACCTTC.

The V gene is TRBV5-1, the J gene TRBJ1-4, with TRBD1 identical over 9 bases. The germline gives CDR1 SGHRS, CDR2 YFSETQ. The CDR3 sequence is 18 residues long. The ends lost 7 bases at V and 0 bases at J; junction bases unmatched: 13. Here the CDR3 reads CASRTGATGAATNEKLFF. The CDR3 nucleotides read TGCGCCAGCCGGACAGGGGCGACGGGCGCCGCAACTAATGAAAAACTGTTTTTT.

The CDR3 DNA sequence: TGTGCCAGTAGTGCACAGGCGAACACTGAAGCTTTCTTT. Translating it yields CASSAQANTEAFF. The chain employs TRBV19 and TRBJ1-1, with D perhaps matching TRBD1 (5 bases). Trimming took off 5 bases at V and 1 base at J, with 8 bases between the two ends. CDR1 and CDR2 from the germline V gene are LNHDA and SQIVND (reference sequence). The CDR3 runs to 13 residues.

This clone qualifies as medium-sized. The chain couples TRBV4-1 to TRBJ2-7, with TRBD2 matching over 10 bases. The CDR3 is made up of 14 amino acids. J gave up 3 bases and V 1 base, and 0 bases lay outside the gene matches. CDR1 and CDR2 (germline): MGHRA, YSYEKL. In DNA form, the CDR3 reads TGCGCCAGCAGCCAAGGGACTAGCGGCTACGAGCAGTACTTC. Translated: CASSQGTSGYEQYF.

V and J are TRBV6-5 and TRBJ1-1, with no clear D. The CDR3 extends over 13 amino acids. Per the germline V gene, CDR1 is MNHEY and CDR2 is SVGAGI. V lost 7 bases and J lost 3, with 12 bases in between. CDR3 sequence: CASILRGDTEAFF. DNA for the CDR3: TGTGCCAGCATCCTGCGGGGAGACACTGAAGCTTTCTTT.

This chain links TRBV2 with TRBJ2-7, with 9 bases lining up with TRBD1. The CDR3 is 13 residues long. Germline V lookup: CDR1 SNHLY, CDR2 FYNNEI. V was pared by 7 bases and J by 7 bases, with 8 bases of the junction left unmatched. The CDR3 DNA is TGTGCCAGCACCGGGGACAGGGAATGGGAGCAGTACTTC. Translating gives CASTGDREWEQYF.

The V gene is TRBV6-5, the J gene TRBJ1-2; 7 bases agree with TRBD1. Germline lookup yields CDR1 MNHEY and CDR2 SVGAGI. This CDR3 has 12 amino acids. Unmatched junction bases numbered 3, after V lost 6 bases and J lost 5 bases. CDR3 protein: CASRTGRYGYTF. The DNA of the CDR3 is TGTGCCAGCAGGACAGGGAGGTATGGCTACACCTTC.

This clone was recorded once. V is TRBV6-4 and J is TRBJ1-1; possible D gene TRBD1, 6 bases. Trimming left V 5 bases short and J 0 bases short, with 10 bases between. The CDR3 is made up of 14 amino acids. The germline V gene encodes CDR1 MRHNA and CDR2 SNTAGT. The CDR3 DNA sequence: TGTGCCAGCAGTCAGGACAGTTTGAACACTGAAGCTTTCTTT. Translated, it gives CASSQDSLNTEAFF.

This chain uses TRBV5-1 with TRBJ2-1; weak D call: TRBD2 (6 bases). CDR1 is SGHRS and CDR2 is YFSETQ in the germline V gene. Between the trimmed V and J ends, which lost 4 bases and 2 bases, there was a span of 13 bases. The CDR3 runs 15 residues. The CDR3 coding sequence is TGCGCCAGCAGCGACGGGACTGCACCCTACAATGAGCAGTTCTTC. Its translation is CASSDGTAPYNEQFF.

The V call is TRBV5-4, the J call TRBJ1-2; D gene ambiguous. Germline V gene sequence: CDR1 SGHNT, CDR2 YYREEE (reference sequence). The CDR3 sequence is 13 residues long. V dropped 0 bases and J dropped 2 bases, with 5 bases sitting between them. The CDR3 DNA sequence: TGTGCCAGCAGCTTGGACAACAACTATGGCTACACCTTC. As protein: CASSLDNNYGYTF. Drawing the rest from reference TRBV5-4 and TRBJ1-2, the complete variable domain is ETGVTQSPTHLIKTRGQQVTLRCSSQSGHNTVSWYQQALGQGPQFIFQYYREEENGRGNFPPRFSGLQFPNYSSELNVNALELDDSALYLCASSLDNNYGYTFGSGTRLTVV.

The genes are TRBV19 and TRBJ1-1; D is possibly TRBD1 (6 bases). This CDR3 region has 15 residues. V lost 8 bases, J lost 1 base, and 17 bases lay in between. Germline CDR1 LNHDA, CDR2 SQIVND (reference sequence). Here the CDR3 DNA reads TGTGCCAGTGGATCCCTGGTAGGGGGGAACACTGAAGCTTTCTTT. Amino acids: CASGSLVGGNTEAFF.

The chain links TRBV19 to TRBJ1-2, with 7 bases that match TRBD1. The CDR3 is 16 amino acids. Per the germline V gene, CDR1 is LNHDA and CDR2 is SQIVND (reference sequence). V was pared by 7 bases and J by 2 bases, with 13 bases of the junction left unmatched. In DNA, the CDR3 is TGTGCCAGTACCTTTTCCGGGACAGCAAGGAACTATGGCTACACCTTC. This sequence encodes CASTFSGTARNYGYTF. The entire variable domain, with the rest obtained from reference TRBV19 and TRBJ1-2, is as follows: DGGITQSPKYLFRKEGQNVTLSCEQNLNHDAMYWYRQDPGQGLRLIYYSQIVNDFQKGDIAEGYSVSREKKESFPLTVTSAQKNPTAFYLCASTFSGTARNYGYTFGSGTRLTVV.

The rearrangement links TRBV5-4 to TRBJ2-1; weak D call: TRBD2 (6 bases). Trimming took off 0 bases at V and 10 bases at J, with 20 bases between the two ends. CDR1 is SGHNT, CDR2 YYREEE, per germline (reference sequence). This CDR3 has 16 residues. In DNA, the CDR3 is TGTGCCAGCAGCTTGGCCACATTCGCGGGGCTAAAAGAGCAGTTCTTC. The encoded protein is CASSLATFAGLKEQFF.

This chain links TRBV7-2 with TRBJ1-2; D is unresolved. V shed 0 bases and J shed 5 bases, with 13 bases lying between them. The V gene's germline CDR1 is SGHTA and CDR2 FQGNSA. CDR3 size: 15 residues. The CDR3 reads CASSLALEAFYGYTF. CDR3 nucleotide sequence: TGTGCCAGCAGCTTAGCGCTTGAAGCTTTTTATGGCTACACCTTC.